This section outlines one TCR beta chain sequence together with its context. Its antigen is not identified. Germline V lookup: CDR1 SGHTS, CDR2 YDEGEE. The CDR3 length is 13 residues. V dropped 4 bases and J dropped 1 base, with 7 bases sitting between them. Some clones are missing from TCRdb's copy, which holds only in-frame ones; the method was immunoSEQ multiplex PCR. This table holds around 150,000 clones, almost 85% found once. The data were obtained in a study of cytomegalovirus exposure and HLA in healthy donors. The donors were members of the validation cohort comprising over a hundred subjects, separate from the roughly 680-subject first cohort. Study-wide points: Altogether, 150 or so TCR beta chains were recorded as cytomegalovirus-associated.

The receptor was derived from a man younger than 40 in good health and CMV-seropositive. The V and J genes are TRBV5-8 and TRBJ2-3, with D tentatively TRBD2 (5 bases). Sequenced: PBMCs. The CDR3 protein is CASSRGRTDTQYF. The CDR3 DNA reads TGTGCCAGCAGCCGGGGTCGCACAGATACGCAGTATTTT.